This entry lists 20 T cell receptor beta chains sequenced from one sample in a study of control samples from healthy donors and cancer patients. Data came from immunoSEQ multiplex PCR; TCRdb stores just in-frame clones and leaves some out. The table has around 170,000 clones, approximately 92% seen once. Sample: blood. These receptors were collected from a man between 25 and 39 years old in good health.

J is TRBJ2-3 and V is TRBV30, with TRBD2 matching 9 bases. The CDR3 is 14 residues long. V lost 4 bases to trimming and J lost 5 bases; unmatched junction nucleotides: 7. The germline V gene encodes CDR1 GTSNPN and CDR2 SVGIG (reference sequence). The CDR3 bases are TGTGCCTGGAAACGAGCGGGGGGCCGAGATACGCAGTATTTT. Residues: CAWKRAGGRDTQYF.

The V gene is TRBV5-8, the J gene TRBJ1-3, with TRBD1 matching 7 bases. Germline CDR1 reads SGHTS; CDR2 reads YDEGEE. Losses at the gene ends were 4 bases for V and 2 bases for J; bases not matched to a gene: 9. The CDR3 loop spans 16 amino acids. CDR3 nucleotide sequence: TGTGCCAGCAGCGTACTACAGGGGATAACTGGAAACACCATATATTTT. As protein: CASSVLQGITGNTIYF.

This rearrangement joins TRBV9 to TRBJ1-6, with unresolved D. The CDR3 is 14 amino acids. Trimming removed 4 bases at V and 2 bases at J, with 7 bases between. Germline CDR1 SGDLS, CDR2 YYNGEE. For the CDR3, the DNA is TGTGCCAGCAGCCCCCACACCTATAATTCACCCCTCCACTTT. Translated, it gives CASSPHTYNSPLHF.

This clone came up once. The chain joins TRBV9 to TRBJ2-3, with D perhaps matching TRBD2 (6 bases). CDR3 length: 14 residues. Germline values: CDR1 SGDLS, CDR2 YYNGEE. V lost 0 bases and J 5 bases, leaving 10 bases between the germline ends. The CDR3 sequence: CASSVDRGRDTQYF. The CDR3 coding sequence is TGTGCCAGCAGCGTAGATCGGGGGAGAGATACGCAGTATTTT.

V is TRBV5-5 and J is TRBJ1-2; the match to TRBD1 covers 7 bases. The CDR3 length is 13 residues. Per the germline V gene, CDR1 is SGHKS and CDR2 is YYEKEE (reference sequence). V shed 5 bases and J 2 bases; nucleotides not matched to a gene: 3. DNA of the CDR3: TGTGCCAGCAGGATGACAGGGAACTATGGCTACACCTTC. This translates into CASRMTGNYGYTF.

The gene calls are TRBV7-9 and TRBJ1-1, with D possibly matching TRBD1 (6 bases). CDR1 and CDR2 (germline): SEHNR, FQNEAQ (reference sequence). There are 15 residues in the CDR3. V was shortened by 4 bases and J by 0 bases, with 12 bases between the two germline ends. The DNA for the CDR3 is TGTGCCAGCAGCTCACAGGGAGAAATGAACACTGAAGCTTTCTTT. Translated, it gives CASSSQGEMNTEAFF.

This clone was seen just once. J is TRBJ1-3 and V is TRBV6-5; D is perhaps TRBD1 (5 bases). Germline V gene data show CDR1 as MNHEY and CDR2 as SVGAGI. The CDR3 contains 13 residues. V gave up 8 bases and J gave up 0 bases, with 8 bases separating them. The CDR3 reads CASGRGSGNTIYF. CDR3 nucleotides: TGTGCCAGCGGGAGGGGCTCTGGAAACACCATATATTTT.

The CDR3 nucleotides are TGTGCCAGCAGCTGGATGGGACAGGGGGCGCGGAGCAATCAGCCCCAGCATTTT. Translating gives CASSWMGQGARSNQPQHF. The chain has TRBV5-8 and TRBJ1-5; TRBD1 aligns across 12 bases. CDR3 length: 18 amino acids. CDR1 SGHTS and CDR2 YDEGEE come from the germline V gene. Losses at the gene ends were 3 bases for V and 1 base for J; bases not matched to a gene: 8.

The chain combines TRBV10-3 with TRBJ1-2; D not resolved. The germline CDR1 and CDR2 sequences are ENHRY and SYGVKD. The CDR3 sequence is 14 residues long. Trimming stripped 3 bases from V and 2 bases from J, with 10 bases between. CDR3 region: CAISDSIENYGYTF. The CDR3 DNA sequence: TGTGCCATCAGTGACAGCATTGAGAACTATGGCTACACCTTC.

This chain joins TRBV4-1 and TRBJ2-1; TRBD2 matches at 10 bases. CDR1 and CDR2 from the germline V gene are MGHRA and YSYEKL. The junction had 5 bases not matched to a gene; V was cut back by 2 bases and J by 1 base. The CDR3 extends over 17 amino acids. In DNA form, the CDR3 reads TGCGCCAGCAGCCAACCGGGACTAGCGACTTCCTACAATGAGCAGTTCTTC. Translating it yields CASSQPGLATSYNEQFF.

A single count supports this clone. This chain links TRBV19 with TRBJ1-2; D gene uncertain. There are 14 residues in the CDR3. Per germline, CDR1 LNHDA and CDR2 SQIVND (reference sequence). V was clipped by 4 bases and J by 7 bases, with 16 bases between them. The CDR3 coding sequence is TGTGCCAGTAGTACCCCATTGGGATCCGGTGGCTACACCTTC. Translating it yields CASSTPLGSGGYTF.

In its sample, this clone was seen once. This sequence joins TRBV10-3 and TRBJ2-7; D is uncertain. Trimming took 7 bases from V and 3 from J, leaving 13 bases between them. CDR1 ENHRY and CDR2 SYGVKD come from the germline V gene. The CDR3 length is 13 residues. This chain's CDR3 is CAINVGQDYEQYF. Written as DNA, the CDR3 is TGTGCCATCAATGTCGGGCAGGACTACGAGCAGTACTTC.

This clone was picked up a small number of times. The chain uses TRBV6-2 or TRBV6-3 and TRBJ1-5, with 9 bases that match TRBD1. Germline CDR1 MNHEY, CDR2 SVGEGT. The CDR3 loop spans 14 amino acids. With 5 bases clipped from V and 4 bases from J, the junction kept 3 bases outside the gene matches. DNA of the CDR3: TGTGCCAGCAGTCGACAGGGGGGAAATCAGCCCCAGCATTTT. Translated, it gives CASSRQGGNQPQHF.

The chain uses TRBV28 and TRBJ1-5; TRBD1 matches 7 bases. The CDR3 has 13 residues. Germline V lookup: CDR1 MDHEN, CDR2 SYDVKM. Losses at the gene ends were 8 bases for V and 4 bases for J; bases not matched to a gene: 5. CDR3: CASLGQQNQPQHF. The CDR3 DNA reads TGTGCCAGCTTGGGACAGCAGAATCAGCCCCAGCATTTT.

The chain is built from TRBV5-8 and TRBJ2-7, with 8 bases that match TRBD1. CDR1 SGHTS and CDR2 YDEGEE come from the germline V gene. The CDR3 is 14 amino acids. V lost 6 bases to trimming and J lost 5 bases; unmatched junction nucleotides: 10. The CDR3 loop is CASNNGQGINEQYF. The DNA of the CDR3 is TGTGCCAGCAACAACGGACAGGGCATCAACGAGCAGTACTTC.

The chain carries TRBV4-3 and TRBJ1-1; D possibly corresponds to TRBD1 (6 bases). This CDR3 is 17 amino acids long. Trimming removed 0 bases from V and 6 bases from J, with 20 bases in between. Germline values: CDR1 LGHNA, CDR2 YSLEER. The CDR3 DNA follows: TGCGCCAGCAGCCAAGATCCCGGGGGCGGAATTCTCGCTGAAGCTTTCTTT. Translation gives CASSQDPGGGILAEAFF.

In the case of this clone: At the DNA level, this CDR3 is encoded by other sequences in the same sample as well. The rearrangement joins TRBV6-5 to TRBJ2-7; 11 bases line up with TRBD2. The CDR3 spans 12 residues. Germline V gene lookup returns CDR1 MNHEY and CDR2 SVGAGI. The J segment lost 3 bases and the V segment lost 8 bases, leaving 0 bases of the junction unmatched. CDR3 nucleotides: TGTGCCAGCGGGACTAGCGGCTACGAGCAGTACTTC. The encoded protein is CASGTSGYEQYF.

The chain links TRBV3-1 (or the pseudogene TRBV3-2) to TRBJ2-7; no clear D gene. Germline loops: CDR1 LGHDT, CDR2 YNNKEL (reference sequence). The CDR3 consists of 13 residues. Trimming shortened V by 1 base and J by 2 bases, and 6 bases separated the two germline ends. The CDR3 DNA is TGTGCCAGCAGCCAAGGGCGACCCTACGAGCAGTACTTC. This translates into CASSQGRPYEQYF.

The rearrangement uses TRBV18 and TRBJ1-1; D remains ambiguous. Per the germline V gene, CDR1 is KGHSH and CDR2 is LQKENI. Trimming removed 1 base at V and 3 bases at J, with 9 bases between. The CDR3 covers 14 residues. The CDR3 spells CASSPLSEDTEAFF. Here the CDR3 DNA reads TGTGCCAGCTCACCACTTTCGGAGGACACTGAAGCTTTCTTT.

The CDR3 here is CASSLGDVKQFF. In nucleotides, the CDR3 is TGTGCCAGCAGCTTAGGGGACGTGAAGCAGTTCTTC. The chain is built from TRBV7-2 and TRBJ2-1; tentatively, D is TRBD1 or TRBD2 (5 bases each). The CDR3 is made up of 12 amino acids. The V end was cut by 1 base, the J end by 11 bases, with 9 bases between. Germline V gene lookup returns CDR1 SGHTA and CDR2 FQGNSA.